Following are 14 T cell receptor beta chains from one sample sequenced in a study of cytomegalovirus exposure and HLA in healthy donors (TCRdb year 2017). Libraries were prepared through the immunoSEQ multiplex PCR assay. For the multiplex PCR, a mixture combining 60 forward primers for TCR Vbeta segments and 13 reverse primers for TCR Jbeta segments was used. TCRdb mirrors the immuneACCESS table, restricted to in-frame sequences. Some clones are absent from its copies; in checked studies, under half trace to an unresolved V gene, and the reason for the others is unknown. The sample has about 140,000 clones on record, over 75% of them singletons. The ten largest make up roughly 2.9% of the sample. Sequences were obtained from PBMCs. Receptors were obtained from a young woman in good health and CMV-seronegative.

This chain uses TRBV5-1 with TRBJ2-1; 8 nucleotides agree with TRBD2. Germline V gene data show CDR1 as SGHRS and CDR2 as YFSETQ. Trimming took 4 bases from V and 9 from J; bases not matched to a gene: 9. There are 14 residues in the CDR3. CDR3 bases: TGCGCCAGCAGCGCGGGAGGAAGCGTCGGTGAGCAGTTCTTC. Its translation is CASSAGGSVGEQFF.

This chain uses TRBV15 with TRBJ2-2; 12 nucleotides agree with TRBD2. The CDR3 runs 19 residues. The J segment lost 2 bases and the V segment lost 0 bases, leaving 7 bases of the junction unmatched. Germline V gene lookup returns CDR1 LNHNV and CDR2 YYDKDF (reference sequence). In DNA form, the CDR3 reads TGTGCCACCAGCAGAGATCAGACTAGCGGGAGTTACAACACCGGGGAGCTGTTTTTT. It yields the protein CATSRDQTSGSYNTGELFF.

This chain links TRBV19 with TRBJ2-5, with 7 nucleotides matching TRBD2. Germline loops: CDR1 LNHDA, CDR2 SQIVND (reference sequence). The CDR3 loop spans 15 amino acids. The trim removed 1 base at V and 4 bases at J, leaving 6 bases unmatched. The DNA for the CDR3 is TGTGCCAGTAGTATAGCTGCCAGGGAGGGAGAGACCCAGTACTTC. It codes for CASSIAAREGETQYF.

This clone was counted once. V usage is TRBV6-1 and J usage is TRBJ2-7, with D perhaps matching TRBD1 (6 bases). Trimming took off 1 base at V and 4 bases at J, with 11 bases between the two ends. The CDR3 has 14 residues. Looked up from germline, CDR1 is MNHNS and CDR2 is SASEGT. The CDR3: CASSEGTVSYEQYF. The CDR3 nucleotides read TGTGCCAGCAGTGAAGGGACAGTCTCTTACGAGCAGTACTTC.

The chain carries TRBV28 and TRBJ2-3, with 12 nucleotides matching TRBD2. V shed 6 bases and J 1 base; nucleotides not matched to a gene: 5. Germline CDR1 is MDHEN and CDR2 is SYDVKM. The CDR3 is 16 residues long. Here the CDR3 reads CASSRRLAGGTDTQYF. In DNA, the CDR3 is TGTGCCAGCAGCCGCCGACTAGCGGGAGGCACAGATACGCAGTATTTT.

This chain connects TRBV11-2 to TRBJ1-2, with 7 bases that match TRBD1. Germline values: CDR1 SGHAT, CDR2 FQNNGV. The CDR3 totals 14 residues. V lost 5 bases and J lost 4; bases outside the gene matches: 7. The CDR3 loop is CASSPRQGGYGYTF. DNA of the CDR3: TGTGCCAGCAGCCCCCGACAGGGTGGCTATGGCTACACCTTC.

This clone was recorded only once. This rearrangement joins TRBV4-1 to TRBJ2-3; 11 bases match TRBD2. Losses at the gene ends were 1 base for V and 8 bases for J; bases not matched to a gene: 11. Germline V gene lookup returns CDR1 MGHRA and CDR2 YSYEKL. This CDR3 spans 17 amino acids. CDR3: CASSQVLAGVRSGTQYF. The CDR3 DNA reads as TGCGCCAGCAGCCAAGTACTAGCGGGAGTTAGAAGCGGTACGCAGTATTTT.

The V and J genes are TRBV7-9 and TRBJ1-6; D is ambiguous. The germline CDR1 and CDR2 sequences are SEHNR and FQNEAQ (reference sequence). This CDR3 has 15 residues. V lost 1 base and J lost 8, with 12 bases in between. CDR3 protein: CASSLVRVGDSPLHF. Here the CDR3 DNA reads TGTGCCAGCAGCTTAGTAAGGGTCGGGGATTCACCCCTCCACTTT.

This sequence joins TRBV5-1 and TRBJ1-2; 9 bases fit TRBD1. Losses at the gene ends were 0 bases for V and 1 base for J; bases not matched to a gene: 1. This CDR3 is 15 amino acids long. Germline CDR1 SGHRS, CDR2 YFSETQ. The CDR3 spells CASSLGTGVNYGYTF. DNA for the CDR3: TGCGCCAGCAGCTTGGGGACAGGGGTTAACTATGGCTACACCTTC.

DNA for the CDR3: TGTGCCAGCACCCCCTACTGGGGAGGGGTGGATGAAGCTTTCTTT. Residues: CASTPYWGGVDEAFF. The genes are TRBV6-5 and TRBJ1-1; possibly TRBD1 for D (5 bases). This CDR3 region has 15 residues. The V gene lost 7 bases and the J gene lost 7 bases, with 22 bases spanning the gap. The germline CDR1 and CDR2 sequences are MNHEY and SVGAGI.

V gene TRBV5-6 combines with J gene TRBJ2-7, with a weak D call TRBD1 (6 bases). Germline CDR1 is SGHDT and CDR2 is YYEEEE. The CDR3 loop spans 13 amino acids. V lost 4 bases and J 4 bases, leaving 12 bases between the germline ends. CDR3 bases: TGTGCCAGCAGCGGGTTGACAGGATACGAGCAGTACTTC. It is translated as CASSGLTGYEQYF.

The chain carries TRBV5-4 and TRBJ2-5; 8 nucleotides match TRBD2. The CDR3 has 13 residues. Germline-derived CDR1 and CDR2 are SGHNT and YYREEE (reference sequence). Unmatched junction bases numbered 0, after V lost 0 bases and J lost 5 bases. The DNA for the CDR3 is TGTGCCAGCAGCTTGGCGGGAGGGGAGACCCAGTACTTC. It translates to CASSLAGGETQYF.

J is TRBJ2-5 and V is TRBV28, with 7 bases fitting TRBD2. After removal of 6 bases from V and 1 base from J, the junction contained 5 bases not matched to a gene. Germline CDR1 MDHEN, CDR2 SYDVKM. The CDR3 is 14 residues long. In DNA form, the CDR3 reads TGTGCCAGCAGGAGCGGGAAGAGCCAAGAGACCCAGTACTTC. Residues: CASRSGKSQETQYF.

This clone was detected only a few times. The CDR3 DNA follows: TGCGCCAGCAGCCAAGTAGGAGGGAGGGTGGTAGGAAACAATGAGCAGTTCTTC. It specifies CASSQVGGRVVGNNEQFF. The chain couples TRBV4-1 to TRBJ2-1; 7 positions agree with TRBD2. V shed 1 base and J 5 bases; nucleotides not matched to a gene: 14. The CDR3 is 18 residues long. Per germline, CDR1 MGHRA and CDR2 YSYEKL.